These 4 T cell receptor beta chains share one sample of origin, sequenced in a study of Ad26.COV2.S vaccination and SARS-CoV-2 variants. Noted treatment: around 19 received Ad26.COV2.S at low or high dose, single or two shots; about 5 received placebo; per-sample allocation not given. Sampling took place 63 days after the first vaccine or placebo injection. Produced via immunoSEQ multiplex PCR; TCRdb's table is partial and in-frame only. The sample includes a few hundred thousand clones, 90% of them seen just once. The sample in question was peripheral blood, obtained in a trial of Ad26.COV2.S vaccine versus placebo. These TCRs come from a person between 18 and 60 years old who received the Ad26.COV2.S COVID-19 vaccine or a placebo.

This rearrangement joins TRBV2 to TRBJ2-5; D may be TRBD2 (6 bases). The germline V and J ends were trimmed by 6 bases and 0 bases, with 11 bases remaining between them. The CDR3 contains 14 residues. CDR1 is SNHLY, CDR2 FYNNEI, per germline. The CDR3 spells CASRGGGNQETQYF. The DNA for the CDR3 is TGTGCCAGCAGGGGAGGCGGGAACCAAGAGACCCAGTACTTC.

As DNA, the CDR3 is TGTGCCAGCAGCGTAGGGGCCGCAGACAGGGGGCATGGATCACCCCTCCACTTT. As protein: CASSVGAADRGHGSPLHF. This sequence joins TRBV9 and TRBJ1-6; 10 bases match TRBD1. CDR1 is SGDLS and CDR2 is YYNGEE in the germline V gene. Trimming at V came to 0 bases and at J to 10 bases, leaving 13 bases not matched to a gene. The CDR3 spans 18 residues.

The CDR3 sequence: CASSLGQGFGYRDNEQFF. As DNA, the CDR3 is TGCGCCAGCAGCCTCGGACAGGGGTTTGGGTACCGTGACAATGAGCAGTTCTTC. The J gene is TRBJ2-1, the V gene TRBV5-1, with 9 bases aligning to TRBD1. After removal of 4 bases from V and 5 bases from J, the junction contained 16 bases not matched to a gene. CDR1 and CDR2 from the germline V gene are SGHRS and YFSETQ. The CDR3 is made up of 18 amino acids.

The J gene is TRBJ1-3, the V gene TRBV7-9; D gene unclear. This CDR3 has 13 residues. The germline V and J ends were trimmed by 6 bases and 0 bases, with 6 bases remaining between them. The germline V gene has CDR1 SEHNR and CDR2 FQNEAQ (reference sequence). CDR3 sequence: CASRLSSGNTIYF. The CDR3 coding sequence is TGTGCCAGCAGGCTAAGCTCTGGAAACACCATATATTTT. Full variable domain (remainder filled in from reference TRBV7-9 and TRBJ1-3): DTGVSQNPRHKITKRGQNVTFRCDPISEHNRLYWYRQTLGQGPEFLTYFQNEAQLEKSRLLSDRFSAERPKGSFSTLEIQRTEQGDSAMYLCASRLSSGNTIYFGEGSWLTVV.